This T cell receptor beta chain was captured by sequencing in a study of blood T cell repertoires in COVID-19 (dated by TCRdb to 2018 to 2021). Regarding the research as a whole: The collaborator samples originated in the United States, Italy and Spain and spanned the acute and convalescent phases of COVID-19. The samples were drawn from the first 160 participants of the ongoing ImmuneRACE study and from 950 to 1,500 subjects provided by 6 global collaborators. The material from the prospective study consisted of cDNA or gDNA derived from T cells, B-cell-depleted T cells, or PBMCs. A freely available public database, intended as a resource for researchers studying the immune response to SARS-CoV-2, is where the repertoires were released. The dataset comprised deeply sampled blood TCRbeta repertoires from subjects exposed to, actively infected with, or recovered from COVID-19. HLA class I and class II types, where available, came from metadata supplied by the sample provider rather than from assay-based typing. The sample metadata nearly always contained a de-identified subject ID, COVID-19 status, age in years and sex.

The CDR3 covers 14 residues, taking in both the cysteine and the phenylalanine. The DNA shown is the 42-base CDR3, in frame from base 1. Unmatched junction bases come to 6, with V trimmed by 5 bases and J by 5 bases. The germline V gene yields SNHLY for CDR1 and FYNNEI for CDR2. TCRbeta CDR3 regions were amplified from genomic DNA by means of the immunoSEQ Assay, a bias-controlled multiplex PCR. Per the original workflow: The number of nucleated cells in each sample was estimated by amplification of reference gene primers within the assay. Sequence reads were collapsed and filtered to measure the absolute abundance of every unique TCRbeta CDR3 rearrangement. For each sample, productive Simpson clonality was calculated as the square root of Simpson's diversity index over productive rearrangements. Not all clones reach the TCRdb copy of this immuneACCESS table, which keeps in-frame sequences only. Checked studies attribute under half of the gap to unresolved V genes and leave the rest unexplained. The V and J calls and clone size were taken over from that table, and D and trimming were inferred from the DNA. The sample records 250,000 to 300,000 clones, 85% to 90% of which are singletons. The top ten constitute 2% to 2.5% of the sample.

At one collaborating source in Seattle, patients were enrolled during active infection and were followed longitudinally through the course of disease. Whole blood was collected in K2EDTA tubes by collaborating institutions according to the institutions' own protocols. Collaborator samples were shipped for TCRbeta analysis as frozen whole blood, isolated PBMCs, or DNA extracted from either sample type. About this clone: There is no known antigen for this receptor. Qualities for individual bases were not recorded, and no much larger clone is one base off.

Results and caveats for the whole study, not just this receptor: The quantity of clinical and demographic metadata differed by source and by participant and was supplied without curation.

The sequence came from a woman aged 60-70 years with COVID-19, enrolled during active disease. The V and J genes are TRBV2 and TRBJ1-2; 9 nucleotides in the junction match TRBD1. The sample taken for sequencing was peripheral blood. The nucleotide sequence reads as follows: TGTGCCAGCAGTTCTACAGGGGGCGGGTATGGCTACACCTTC. It translates as CASSSTGGGYGYTF.